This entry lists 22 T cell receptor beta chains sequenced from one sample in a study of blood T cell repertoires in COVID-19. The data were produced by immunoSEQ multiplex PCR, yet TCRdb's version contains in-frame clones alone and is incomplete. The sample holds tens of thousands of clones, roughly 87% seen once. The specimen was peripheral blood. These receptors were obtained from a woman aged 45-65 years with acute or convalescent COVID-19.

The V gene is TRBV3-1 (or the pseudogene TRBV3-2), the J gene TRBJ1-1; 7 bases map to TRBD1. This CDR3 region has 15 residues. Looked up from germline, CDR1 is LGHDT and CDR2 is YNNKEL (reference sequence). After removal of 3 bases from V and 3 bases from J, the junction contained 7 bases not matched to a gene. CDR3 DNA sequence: TGTGCCAGCAGCCAGGTCGGGACAGCCGACACTGAAGCTTTCTTT. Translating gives CASSQVGTADTEAFF.

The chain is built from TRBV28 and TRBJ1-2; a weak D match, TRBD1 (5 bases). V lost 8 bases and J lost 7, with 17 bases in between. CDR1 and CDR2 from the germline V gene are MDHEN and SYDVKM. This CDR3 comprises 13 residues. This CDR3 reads CASASGQGRGYTF. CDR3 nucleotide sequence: TGTGCCAGCGCGAGCGGGCAGGGCCGTGGCTACACCTTC.

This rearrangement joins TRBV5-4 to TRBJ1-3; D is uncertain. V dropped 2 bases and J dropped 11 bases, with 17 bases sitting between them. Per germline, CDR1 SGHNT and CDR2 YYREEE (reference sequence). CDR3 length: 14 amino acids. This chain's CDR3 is CASSFSTGGSAIYF. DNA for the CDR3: TGTGCCAGCAGCTTCTCCACTGGAGGGAGTGCCATATATTTT. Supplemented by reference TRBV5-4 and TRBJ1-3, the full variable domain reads ETGVTQSPTHLIKTRGQQVTLRCSSQSGHNTVSWYQQALGQGPQFIFQYYREEENGRGNFPPRFSGLQFPNYSSELNVNALELDDSALYLCASSFSTGGSAIYFGEGSWLTVV.

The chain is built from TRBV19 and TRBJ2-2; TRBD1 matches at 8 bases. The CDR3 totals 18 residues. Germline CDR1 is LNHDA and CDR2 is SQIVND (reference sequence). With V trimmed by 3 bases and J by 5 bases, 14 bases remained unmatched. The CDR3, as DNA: TGTGCCAGTAGTATCGGTTCGCGCAGGGGGCTCGGTACCGGGGAGCTGTTTTTT. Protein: CASSIGSRRGLGTGELFF.

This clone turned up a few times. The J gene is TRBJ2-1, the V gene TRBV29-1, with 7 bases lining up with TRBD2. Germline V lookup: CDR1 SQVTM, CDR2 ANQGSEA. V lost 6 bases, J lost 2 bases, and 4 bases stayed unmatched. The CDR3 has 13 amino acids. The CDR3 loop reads CSVRDYAYNEQFF. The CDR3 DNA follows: TGCAGCGTCCGGGACTACGCCTACAATGAGCAGTTCTTC.

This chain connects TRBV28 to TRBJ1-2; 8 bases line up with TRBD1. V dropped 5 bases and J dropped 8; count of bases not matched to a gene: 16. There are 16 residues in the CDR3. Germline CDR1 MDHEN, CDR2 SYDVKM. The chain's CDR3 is CASSPPGGASWGGYTF. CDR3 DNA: TGTGCCAGCAGTCCCCCAGGGGGCGCGTCATGGGGAGGCTACACCTTC.

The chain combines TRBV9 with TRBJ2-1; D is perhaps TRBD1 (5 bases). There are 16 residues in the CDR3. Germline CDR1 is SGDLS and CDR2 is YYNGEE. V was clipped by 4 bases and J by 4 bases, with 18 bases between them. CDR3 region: CASSSARHDSYNEQFF. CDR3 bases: TGTGCCAGCAGCTCCGCCCGCCACGACAGTTACAATGAGCAGTTCTTC.

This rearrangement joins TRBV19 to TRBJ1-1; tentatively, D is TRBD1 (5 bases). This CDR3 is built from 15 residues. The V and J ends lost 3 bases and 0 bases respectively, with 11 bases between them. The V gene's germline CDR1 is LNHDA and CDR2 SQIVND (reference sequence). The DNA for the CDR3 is TGTGCCAGTAGTATTCAAGCCAGGGTGAACACTGAAGCTTTCTTT. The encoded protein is CASSIQARVNTEAFF. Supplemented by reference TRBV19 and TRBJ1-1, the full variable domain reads DGGITQSPKYLFRKEGQNVTLSCEQNLNHDAMYWYRQDPGQGLRLIYYSQIVNDFQKGDIAEGYSVSREKKESFPLTVTSAQKNPTAFYLCASSIQARVNTEAFFGQGTRLTVV.

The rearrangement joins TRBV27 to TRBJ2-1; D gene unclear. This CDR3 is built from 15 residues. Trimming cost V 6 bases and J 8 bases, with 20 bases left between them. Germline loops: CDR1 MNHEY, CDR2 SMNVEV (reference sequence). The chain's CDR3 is CASRYPGAPPDEQFF. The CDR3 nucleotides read TGTGCCAGCAGGTACCCGGGTGCGCCTCCGGATGAGCAGTTCTTC.

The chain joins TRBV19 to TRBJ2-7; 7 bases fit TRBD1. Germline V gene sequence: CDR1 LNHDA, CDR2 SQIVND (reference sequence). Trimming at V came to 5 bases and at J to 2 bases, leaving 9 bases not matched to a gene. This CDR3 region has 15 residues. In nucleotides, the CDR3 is TGTGCCAGTAGTCCCCGACAGGGAGTAGCCTACGAGCAGTACTTC. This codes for CASSPRQGVAYEQYF.

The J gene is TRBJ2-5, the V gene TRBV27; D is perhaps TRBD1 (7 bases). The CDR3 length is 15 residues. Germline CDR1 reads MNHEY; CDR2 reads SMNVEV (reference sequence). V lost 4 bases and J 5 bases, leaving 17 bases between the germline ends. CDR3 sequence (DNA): TGTGCCAGCAGTTCCCCCCAGGGGGGTGGGGAGACCCAGTACTTC. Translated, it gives CASSSPQGGGETQYF.

CDR3 in amino acids: CASSSTPGASNQPQHF. In DNA, the CDR3 is TGTGCCAGCAGCTCCACCCCGGGTGCTAGCAATCAGCCCCAGCATTTT. This chain uses TRBV5-4 with TRBJ1-5, with D uncertain. This CDR3 comprises 16 residues. The germline V gene has CDR1 SGHNT and CDR2 YYREEE (reference sequence). V was trimmed by 3 bases and J by 0 bases, leaving 13 bases between them.

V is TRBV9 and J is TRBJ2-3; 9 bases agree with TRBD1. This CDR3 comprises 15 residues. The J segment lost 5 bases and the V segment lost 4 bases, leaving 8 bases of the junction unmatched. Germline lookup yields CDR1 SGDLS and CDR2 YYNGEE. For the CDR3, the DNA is TGTGCCAGCAGCACTTTGGGACAGGGCCGAGATACGCAGTATTTT. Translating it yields CASSTLGQGRDTQYF.

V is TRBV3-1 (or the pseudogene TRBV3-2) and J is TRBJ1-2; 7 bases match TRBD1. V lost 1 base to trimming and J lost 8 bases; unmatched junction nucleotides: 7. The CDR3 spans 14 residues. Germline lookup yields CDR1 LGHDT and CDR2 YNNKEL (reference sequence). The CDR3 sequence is CASSQGGGNSGYTF. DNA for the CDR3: TGTGCCAGCAGCCAAGGAGGGGGCAATTCGGGCTACACCTTC.

CDR3 nucleotides: TGCGCCAGCAGCCAAGTAGTTAACACCGGGGAGCTGTTTTTT. This codes for CASSQVVNTGELFF. The chain joins TRBV4-3 to TRBJ2-2; no reliable D call. V was clipped by 1 base and J by 2 bases, with 5 bases between them. The CDR3 has 14 amino acids. Germline CDR1 LGHNA, CDR2 YSLEER.

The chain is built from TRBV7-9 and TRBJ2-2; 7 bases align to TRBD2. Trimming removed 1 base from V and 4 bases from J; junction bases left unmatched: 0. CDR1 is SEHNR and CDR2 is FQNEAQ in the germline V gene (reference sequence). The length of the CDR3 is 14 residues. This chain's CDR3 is CASSLGGGTGELFF. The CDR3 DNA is TGTGCCAGCAGCTTAGGCGGGGGCACCGGGGAGCTGTTTTTT.

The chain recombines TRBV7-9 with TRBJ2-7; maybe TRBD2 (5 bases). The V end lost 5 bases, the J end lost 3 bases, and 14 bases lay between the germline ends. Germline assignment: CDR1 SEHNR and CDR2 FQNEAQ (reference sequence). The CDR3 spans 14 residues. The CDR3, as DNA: TGTGCCAGCAGCGCCGGGAATCAACACTACGAGCAGTACTTC. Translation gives CASSAGNQHYEQYF.

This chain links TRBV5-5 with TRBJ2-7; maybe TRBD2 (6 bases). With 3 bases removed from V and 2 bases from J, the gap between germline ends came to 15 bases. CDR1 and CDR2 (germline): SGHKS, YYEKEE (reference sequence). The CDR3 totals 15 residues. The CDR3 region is CASSYYTGETYEQYF. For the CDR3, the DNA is TGTGCCAGCAGCTACTACACGGGGGAGACCTACGAGCAGTACTTC.

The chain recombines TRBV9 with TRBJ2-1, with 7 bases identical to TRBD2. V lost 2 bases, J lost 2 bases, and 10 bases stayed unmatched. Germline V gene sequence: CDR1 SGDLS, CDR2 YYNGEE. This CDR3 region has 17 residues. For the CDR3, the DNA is TGTGCCAGCAGCGTCATCGGCGGGGGAGTAACCTACAATGAGCAGTTCTTC. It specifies CASSVIGGGVTYNEQFF.

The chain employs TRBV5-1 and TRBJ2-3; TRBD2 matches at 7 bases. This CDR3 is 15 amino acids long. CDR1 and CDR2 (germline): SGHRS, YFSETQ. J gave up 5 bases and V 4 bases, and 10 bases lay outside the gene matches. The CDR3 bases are TGCGCCAGCAGCCCAGGAGGGCCGGGAGGAGATACGCAGTATTTT. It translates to CASSPGGPGGDTQYF.

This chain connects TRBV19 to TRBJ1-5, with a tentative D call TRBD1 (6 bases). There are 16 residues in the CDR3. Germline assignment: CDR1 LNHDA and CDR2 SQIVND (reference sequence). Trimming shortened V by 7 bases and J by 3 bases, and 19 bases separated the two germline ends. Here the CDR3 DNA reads TGTGCCAGTAAGAAACAGGGAGCGGCAGACAATCAGCCCCAGCATTTT. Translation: CASKKQGAADNQPQHF.

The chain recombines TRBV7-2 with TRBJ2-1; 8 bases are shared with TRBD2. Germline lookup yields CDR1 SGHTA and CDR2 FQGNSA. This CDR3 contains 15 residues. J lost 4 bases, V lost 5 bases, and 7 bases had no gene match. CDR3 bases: TGTGCCAGCAGCGATCCGGCTAGCGGGTACAATGAGCAGTTCTTC. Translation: CASSDPASGYNEQFF.